One sample yielded the 2 T cell receptor beta chains listed below, sequenced in a study of cytotoxic CD8 clonotypes in ibrutinib-treated CLL. The assay was immunoSEQ multiplex PCR, and TCRdb's table has in-frame clones only and misses some. The sample holds approximately 47,000 clones, more than 55% seen once. The sample was PBMCs, taken after 24 months of ibrutinib treatment. The receptors were sampled from a human donor with chronic lymphocytic leukemia.

J is TRBJ2-6 and V is TRBV15; D is undetermined. The ends were cut back, 5 bases at V and 0 bases at J, with 2 bases in the middle. The germline CDR1 and CDR2 sequences are LNHNV and YYDKDF (reference sequence). The CDR3 length is 13 residues. The CDR3 loop is CATSYSGANVLTF. The CDR3 nucleotides are TGTGCCACCAGCTACTCTGGGGCCAACGTCCTGACTTTC.

At least ten counts were recorded for this clone. The J gene is TRBJ2-7, the V gene TRBV14, with D uncertain. V dropped 3 bases and J dropped 7 bases, with 10 bases sitting between them. Germline V gene sequence: CDR1 SGHDN, CDR2 FVKESK. The CDR3 contains 12 residues. CDR3 sequence reads: CASSQVRREQYF. The DNA for the CDR3 is TGTGCCAGCAGCCAGGTCCGGCGGGAGCAGTACTTC. Full variable domain (outside the CDR3, taken from reference TRBV14 and TRBJ2-7): EAGVTQFPSHSVIEKGQTVTLRCDPISGHDNLYWYRRVMGKEIKFLLHFVKESKQDESGMPNNRFLAERTGGTYSTLKVQPAELEDSGVYFCASSQVRREQYFGPGTRLTVT.